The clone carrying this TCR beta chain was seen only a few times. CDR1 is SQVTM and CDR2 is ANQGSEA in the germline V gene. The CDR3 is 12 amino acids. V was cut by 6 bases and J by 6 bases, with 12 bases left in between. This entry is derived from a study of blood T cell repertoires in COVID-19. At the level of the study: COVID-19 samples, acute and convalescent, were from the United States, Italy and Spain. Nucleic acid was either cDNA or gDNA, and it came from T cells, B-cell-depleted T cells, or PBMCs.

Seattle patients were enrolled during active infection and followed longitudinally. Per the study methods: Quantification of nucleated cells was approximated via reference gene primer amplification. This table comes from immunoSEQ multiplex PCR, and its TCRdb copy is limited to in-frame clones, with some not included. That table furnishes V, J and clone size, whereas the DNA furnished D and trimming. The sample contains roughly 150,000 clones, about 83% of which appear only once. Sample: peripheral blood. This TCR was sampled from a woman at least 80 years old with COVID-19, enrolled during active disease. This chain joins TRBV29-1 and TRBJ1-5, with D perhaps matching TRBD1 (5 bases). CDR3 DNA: TGCAGCGTAGGAGGGGCAGGTCAGCCCCAGCATTTT. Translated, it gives CSVGGAGQPQHF.